Reported below is one T cell receptor beta chain. The sample is drawn from a study of shared clonotypes between healthy human individuals. The method was immunoSEQ multiplex PCR; TCRdb's version includes in-frame clones alone and lacks a portion of them. Counted here are 600,000 to 750,000 clones, 90% occurring once; the ten biggest clones make up 34%. The sequence derives from a young man in good health. Some clones in this sample may be carry-over from other donors' samples. Sequencing was performed on memory CD8+ T cells from PBMCs. Subset of the sample: CD45RO+ cells pooled with CCR7-negative TemRA cells.

CDR3 DNA: TGTGCCAGCAGCGCTCAGGGATTGGGCGGCTACACCTTC. Protein product: CASSAQGLGGYTF. V is TRBV9 and J is TRBJ1-2, with D possibly TRBD1 on 5 matching bases. From germline, CDR1 is SGDLS and CDR2 YYNGEE. This CDR3 has 13 residues. V was trimmed by 3 bases and J by 8 bases, leaving 14 bases between them. The full variable domain, with the rest looked up from reference TRBV9 and TRBJ1-2, is DSGVTQTPKHLITATGQRVTLRCSPRSGDLSVYWYQQSLDQGLQFLIQYYNGEERAKGNILERFSAQQFPDLHSELNLSSLELGDSALYFCASSAQGLGGYTFGSGTRLTVV.